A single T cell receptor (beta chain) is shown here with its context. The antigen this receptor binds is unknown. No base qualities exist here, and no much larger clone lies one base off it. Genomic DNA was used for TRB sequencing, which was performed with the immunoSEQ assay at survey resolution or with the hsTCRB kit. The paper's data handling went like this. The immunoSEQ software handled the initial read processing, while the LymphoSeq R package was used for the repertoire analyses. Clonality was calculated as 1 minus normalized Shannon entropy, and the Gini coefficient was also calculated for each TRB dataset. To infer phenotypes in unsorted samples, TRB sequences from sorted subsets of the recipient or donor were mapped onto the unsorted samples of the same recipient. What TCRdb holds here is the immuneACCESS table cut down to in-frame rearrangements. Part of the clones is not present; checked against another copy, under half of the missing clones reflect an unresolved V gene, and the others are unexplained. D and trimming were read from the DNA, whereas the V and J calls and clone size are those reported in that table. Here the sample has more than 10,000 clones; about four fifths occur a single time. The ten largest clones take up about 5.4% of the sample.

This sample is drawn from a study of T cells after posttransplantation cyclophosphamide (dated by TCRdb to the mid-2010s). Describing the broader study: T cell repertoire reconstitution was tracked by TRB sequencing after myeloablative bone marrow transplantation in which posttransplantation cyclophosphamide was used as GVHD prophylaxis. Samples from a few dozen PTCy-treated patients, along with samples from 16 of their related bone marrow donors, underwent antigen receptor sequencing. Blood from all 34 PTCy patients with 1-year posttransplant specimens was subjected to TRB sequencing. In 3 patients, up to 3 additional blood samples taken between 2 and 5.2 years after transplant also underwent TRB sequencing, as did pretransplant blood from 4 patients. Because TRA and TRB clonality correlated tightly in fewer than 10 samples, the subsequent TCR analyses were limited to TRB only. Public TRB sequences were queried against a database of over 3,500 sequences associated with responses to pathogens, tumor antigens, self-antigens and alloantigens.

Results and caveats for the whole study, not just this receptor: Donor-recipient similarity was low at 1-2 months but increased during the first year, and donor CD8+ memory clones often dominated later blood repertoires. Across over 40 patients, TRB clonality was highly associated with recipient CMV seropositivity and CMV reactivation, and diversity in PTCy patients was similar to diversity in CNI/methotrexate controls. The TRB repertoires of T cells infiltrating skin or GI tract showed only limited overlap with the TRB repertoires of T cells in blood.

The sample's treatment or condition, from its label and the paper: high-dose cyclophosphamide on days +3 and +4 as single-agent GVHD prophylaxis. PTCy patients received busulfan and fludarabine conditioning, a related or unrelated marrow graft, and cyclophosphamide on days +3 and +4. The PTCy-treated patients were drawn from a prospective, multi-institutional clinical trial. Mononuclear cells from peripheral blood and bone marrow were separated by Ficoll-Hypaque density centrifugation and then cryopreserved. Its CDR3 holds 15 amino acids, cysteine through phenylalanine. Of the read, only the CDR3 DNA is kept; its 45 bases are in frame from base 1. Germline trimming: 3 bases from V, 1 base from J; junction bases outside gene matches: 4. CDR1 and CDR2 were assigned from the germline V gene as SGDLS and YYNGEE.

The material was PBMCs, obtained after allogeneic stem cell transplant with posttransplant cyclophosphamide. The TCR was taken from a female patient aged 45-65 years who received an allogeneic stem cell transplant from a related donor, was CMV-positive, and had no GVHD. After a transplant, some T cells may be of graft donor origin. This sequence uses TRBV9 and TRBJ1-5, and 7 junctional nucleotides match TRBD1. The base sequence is TGTGCCAGCAGCGCCACAGGGGTGAGCAATCAGCCCCAGCATTTT. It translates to CASSATGVSNQPQHF. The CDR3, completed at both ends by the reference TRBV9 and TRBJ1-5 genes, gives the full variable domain DSGVTQTPKHLITATGQRVTLRCSPRSGDLSVYWYQQSLDQGLQFLIQYYNGEERAKGNILERFSAQQFPDLHSELNLSSLELGDSALYFCASSATGVSNQPQHFGDGTRLSIL.